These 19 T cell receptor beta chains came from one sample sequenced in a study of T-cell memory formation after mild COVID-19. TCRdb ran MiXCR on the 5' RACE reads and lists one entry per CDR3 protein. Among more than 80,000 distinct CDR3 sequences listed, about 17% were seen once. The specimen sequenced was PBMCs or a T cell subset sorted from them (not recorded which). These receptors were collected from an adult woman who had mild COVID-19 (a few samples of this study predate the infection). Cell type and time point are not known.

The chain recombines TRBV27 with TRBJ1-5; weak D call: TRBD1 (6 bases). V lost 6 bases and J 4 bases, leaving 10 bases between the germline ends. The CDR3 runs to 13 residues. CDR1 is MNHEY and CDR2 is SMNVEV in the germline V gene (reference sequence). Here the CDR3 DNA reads TGTGCCAGCAGAAGGACAGAAAATCAGCCCCAGCATTTT. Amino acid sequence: CASRRTENQPQHF.

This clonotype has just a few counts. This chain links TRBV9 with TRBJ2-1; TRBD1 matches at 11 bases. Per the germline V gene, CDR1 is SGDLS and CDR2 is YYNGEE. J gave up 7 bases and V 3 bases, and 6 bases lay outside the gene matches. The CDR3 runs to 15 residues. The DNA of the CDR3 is TGTGCCAGCAGCGGTCAGGACAGGGGGCCAAATGAGCAGTTCTTC. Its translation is CASSGQDRGPNEQFF. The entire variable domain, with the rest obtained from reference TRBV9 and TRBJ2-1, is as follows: DSGVTQTPKHLITATGQRVTLRCSPRSGDLSVYWYQQSLDQGLQFLIQYYNGEERAKGNILERFSAQQFPDLHSELNLSSLELGDSALYFCASSGQDRGPNEQFFGPGTRLTVL.

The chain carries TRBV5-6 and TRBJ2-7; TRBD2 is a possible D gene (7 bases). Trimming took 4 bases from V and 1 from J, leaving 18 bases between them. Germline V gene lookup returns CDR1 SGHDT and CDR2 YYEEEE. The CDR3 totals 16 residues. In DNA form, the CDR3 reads TGTGCCAGCAGCCCCGAGGGGGGGCTAAGTTCCTACGAGCAGTACTTC. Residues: CASSPEGGLSSYEQYF.

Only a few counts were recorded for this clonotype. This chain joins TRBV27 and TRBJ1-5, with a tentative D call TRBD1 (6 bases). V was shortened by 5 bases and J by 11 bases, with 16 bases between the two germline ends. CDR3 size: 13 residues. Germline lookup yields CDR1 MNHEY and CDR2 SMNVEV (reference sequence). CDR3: CASSPSGQLTQHF. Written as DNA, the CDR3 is TGTGCCAGCAGTCCCTCCGGACAGTTGACCCAGCATTTT.

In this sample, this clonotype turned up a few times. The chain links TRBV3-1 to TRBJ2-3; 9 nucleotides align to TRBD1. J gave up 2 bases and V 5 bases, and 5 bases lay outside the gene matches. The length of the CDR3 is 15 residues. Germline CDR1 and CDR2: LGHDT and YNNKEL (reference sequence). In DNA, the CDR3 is TGTGCCAGCAGCACCCGGGACAGGGCCACAGATACGCAGTATTTT. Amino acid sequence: CASSTRDRATDTQYF.

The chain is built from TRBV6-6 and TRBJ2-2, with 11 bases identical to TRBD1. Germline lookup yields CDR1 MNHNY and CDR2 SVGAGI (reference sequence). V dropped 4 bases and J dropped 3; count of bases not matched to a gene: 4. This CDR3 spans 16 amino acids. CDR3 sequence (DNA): TGTGCCAGCAGTTCCGGGACAGGGGGTCACACCGGGGAGCTGTTTTTT. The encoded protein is CASSSGTGGHTGELFF.

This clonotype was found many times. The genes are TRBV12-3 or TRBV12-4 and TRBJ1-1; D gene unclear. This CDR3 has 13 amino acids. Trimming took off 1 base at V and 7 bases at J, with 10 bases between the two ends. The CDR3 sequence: CASSLVYRGEAFF. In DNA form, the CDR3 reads TGTGCCAGCAGTTTAGTTTATCGGGGTGAAGCTTTCTTT.

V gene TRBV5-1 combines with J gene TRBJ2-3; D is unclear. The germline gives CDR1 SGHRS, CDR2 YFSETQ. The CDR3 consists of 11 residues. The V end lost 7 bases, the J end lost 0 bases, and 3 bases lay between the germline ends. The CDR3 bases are TGCGCCAGCGCAAGCACAGATACGCAGTATTTT. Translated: CASASTDTQYF.

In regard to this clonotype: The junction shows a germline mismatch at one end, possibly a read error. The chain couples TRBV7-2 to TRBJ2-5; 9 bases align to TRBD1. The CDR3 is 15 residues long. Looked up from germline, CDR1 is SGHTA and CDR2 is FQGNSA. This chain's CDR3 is CASSLPLQGAQTQYF. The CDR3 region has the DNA TGTGCCAGCAGCTTACCCTTACAGGGGGCGCAGACACAGTACTTC.

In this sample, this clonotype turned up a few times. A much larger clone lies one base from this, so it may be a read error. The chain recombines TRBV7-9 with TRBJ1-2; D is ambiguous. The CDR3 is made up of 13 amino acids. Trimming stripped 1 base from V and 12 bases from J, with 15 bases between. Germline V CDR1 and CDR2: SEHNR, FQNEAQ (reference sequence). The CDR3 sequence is CASSLGHIPAHTF. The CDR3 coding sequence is TGTGCCAGCAGCTTAGGACATATTCCCGCTCACACCTTC.

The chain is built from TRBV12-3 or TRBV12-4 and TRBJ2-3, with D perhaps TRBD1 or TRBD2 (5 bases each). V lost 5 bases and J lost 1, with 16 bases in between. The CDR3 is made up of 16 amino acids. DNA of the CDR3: TGTGCCAGCAGTCGATACGGGACCACTCGCACAGATACGCAGTATTTT. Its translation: CASSRYGTTRTDTQYF.

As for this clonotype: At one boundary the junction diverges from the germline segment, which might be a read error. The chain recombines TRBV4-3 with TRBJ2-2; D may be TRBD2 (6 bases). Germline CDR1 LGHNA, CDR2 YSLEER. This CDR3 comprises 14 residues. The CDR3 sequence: CASSQGRYTGGLFF. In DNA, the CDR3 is TGCGCCAGCAGCCAAGGACGGTACACCGGGGGGCTGTTTTTT.

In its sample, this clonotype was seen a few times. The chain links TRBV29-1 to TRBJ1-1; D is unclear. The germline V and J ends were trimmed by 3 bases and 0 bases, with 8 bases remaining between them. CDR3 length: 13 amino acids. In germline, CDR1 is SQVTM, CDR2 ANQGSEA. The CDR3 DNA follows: TGCAGCGTTGACCCGGGGATGAACACTGAAGCTTTCTTT. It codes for CSVDPGMNTEAFF.

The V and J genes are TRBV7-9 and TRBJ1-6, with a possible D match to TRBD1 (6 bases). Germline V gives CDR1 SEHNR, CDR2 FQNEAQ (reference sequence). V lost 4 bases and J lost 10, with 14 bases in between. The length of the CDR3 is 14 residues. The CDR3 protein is CASSSQGLQSPLHF. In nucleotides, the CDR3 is TGTGCCAGCAGCTCACAGGGTTTACAGTCACCCCTCCACTTT.

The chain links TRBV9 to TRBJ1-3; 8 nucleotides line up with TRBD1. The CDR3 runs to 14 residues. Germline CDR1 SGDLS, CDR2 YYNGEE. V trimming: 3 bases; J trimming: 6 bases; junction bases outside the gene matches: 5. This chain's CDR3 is CASSGGTGQNTIYF. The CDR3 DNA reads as TGTGCCAGCAGCGGCGGGACAGGTCAAAACACCATATATTTT.

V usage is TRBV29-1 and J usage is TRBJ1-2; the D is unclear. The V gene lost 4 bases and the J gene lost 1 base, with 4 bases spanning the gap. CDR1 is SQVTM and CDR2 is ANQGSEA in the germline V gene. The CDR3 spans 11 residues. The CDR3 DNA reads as TGCAGCGTTGGAGTTAACTATGGCTACACCTTC. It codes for CSVGVNYGYTF.

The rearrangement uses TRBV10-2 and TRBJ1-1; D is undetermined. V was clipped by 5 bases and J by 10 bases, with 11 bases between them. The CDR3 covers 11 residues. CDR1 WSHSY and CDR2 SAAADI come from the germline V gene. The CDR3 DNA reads TGCGCCAGCAGTTCTGGGCTGGGAGCTTTCTTT. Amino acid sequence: CASSSGLGAFF.

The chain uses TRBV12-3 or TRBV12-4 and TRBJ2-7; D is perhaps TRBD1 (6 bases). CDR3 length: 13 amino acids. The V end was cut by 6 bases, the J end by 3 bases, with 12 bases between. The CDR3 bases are TGTGCCAGCAGCCTTCCAGGGGTCTACGAGCAGTACTTC. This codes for CASSLPGVYEQYF.

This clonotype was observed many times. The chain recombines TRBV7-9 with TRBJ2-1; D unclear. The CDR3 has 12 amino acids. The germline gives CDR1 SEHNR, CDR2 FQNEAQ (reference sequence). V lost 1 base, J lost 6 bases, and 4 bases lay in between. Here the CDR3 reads CASSLGSNEQFF. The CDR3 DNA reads TGTGCCAGCAGCTTAGGTAGCAATGAGCAGTTCTTC.